Listed below are T cell receptor beta chains from one sample, sequenced in a study of blood T cells in healthy people across ages. Via MiXCR, TCRdb re-called the 5' RACE reads, giving one row per CDR3 protein. The table has about 780,000 distinct CDR3 sequences, 46% seen once; the top ten hold roughly 20%. Sequenced: blood. The receptor set was obtained from a man aged 80 or over in good health. Each CDR3 is given with its conserved first and last residue. D genes are given only for firm matches. Clone size is not always given. Where it is, it says once, few, many or a class for expanded clones.

>TRBJ2-2|TRBV4-3|-|-
TGCGCCAGCAGCCAAGAACGGGCGGGTTACACCGGGGAGCTGTTTTTT
CASSQERAGYTGELFF
>TRBJ1-2|TRBV4-3|-|TRBD1
TGCGCCAGCAGCCAAGGGAGCAAAGGGACAGAAGTCGGTATCTATGGCTACACCTTC
CASSQGSKGTEVGIYGYTF
>TRBJ2-1|TRBV10-3|many|-
TGTGCCATCAGTGAAGGGTTGGACAATGAGCAGTTCTTC
CAISEGLDNEQFF
>TRBJ2-7|TRBV12-3/TRBV12-4|few|TRBD1
TGTGCCAGCAGCCCCCTCAGGACAGGGATCGAGCAGTACTTC
CASSPLRTGIEQYF
>TRBJ2-3|TRBV14|many|-
TGTGCCAGCAGCCAAGGTCAGCTTTACACAGATACGCAGTATTTT
CASSQGQLYTDTQYF
>TRBJ2-4|TRBV20-1|-|-
TGCAGTGCTAGAGATCAAGTGGAGAAAAACATTCAGTACTTC
CSARDQVEKNIQYF
>TRBJ2-5|TRBV5-6|-|-
TGTGCCAGCAGCCGGTCGGAGACCCAGTACTTC
CASSRSETQYF
>TRBJ2-2|TRBV25-1|few|-
TGTGCCAGCAGTGCCCCCCCAAAGGGTACGAACACCGGGGAGCTGTTTTTT
CASSAPPKGTNTGELFF
>TRBJ1-5|TRBV6-2/TRBV6-3|few|TRBD1
TGTGCCAGCAGTGGGACAGGGATCCAGCCCCAGCATTTT
CASSGTGIQPQHF
>TRBJ2-1|TRBV19|-|-
TGTGCCAGTAGTCCGAGGGTTCGAGGGTACAATGAGCAGTTCTTC
CASSPRVRGYNEQFF
>TRBJ1-1|TRBV28|few|-
TGTGCCAGCAGCCGAGCAGTCTTCGGGTCTTTCTTT
CASSRAVFGSFF
>TRBJ2-5|TRBV29-1|few|-
TGCAGTACCACCCTGGGTAGGGGCGGACAAGAGACCCAGTACTTC
CSTTLGRGGQETQYF
>TRBJ1-2|TRBV20-1|-|-
TGCAGTGCTAGCCCCATGACACACCCGGACTATGGCTACACCTTC
CSASPMTHPDYGYTF
>TRBJ2-4|TRBV4-2|-|-
TGTGCCAGCAGCCAAGAAAGAGGGGCGCAACACCCAGCCAAAAACATTCAGTACTTC
CASSQERGAQHPAKNIQYF
>TRBJ2-7|TRBV2|-|TRBD1
TGTGCCAGCAGTGGCCAAGCCCAGGACAGGGTCTACGAGCAGTACTTC
CASSGQAQDRVYEQYF
>TRBJ2-7|TRBV28|-|-
TGTGCCAGGATTAAGAAAATCTACGAGCAGTACTTC
CARIKKIYEQYF
>TRBJ2-1|TRBV7-9|-|-
TGTGCCAGCAGCTACCGGGACTGGACCTACAATGGGCAGTTCTTC
CASSYRDWTYNGQFF
>TRBJ1-4|TRBV14|-|-
TGTGCCAGCAGCCGCGCGAGATCTAATGAAAAACTGTTTTTT
CASSRARSNEKLFF
>TRBJ2-7|TRBV5-1|-|TRBD1
TGCGCCAGCAGCTTGGGACCCAGGGGACAGCGAATCTCCTACGAGCAGTACTTC
CASSLGPRGQRISYEQYF
>TRBJ2-1|TRBV20-1|few|TRBD2
TGCAGTGCTAGCCGGACTAGCGGGATCTACAATGAGCAGTTCTTC
CSASRTSGIYNEQFF
>TRBJ2-6|TRBV29-1|once|-
TGCAGCGTTGAATATGGTGGGGGAGTCTCTGGGGCCAACGTCCTGACTTTC
CSVEYGGGVSGANVLTF
>TRBJ2-7|TRBV10-3|-|TRBD2
TGTGCCATCAGTATAGTACTAGCGGATTACAATGAGCAGTACTTC
CAISIVLADYNEQYF
>TRBJ2-1|TRBV12-3/TRBV12-4|few|TRBD2
TGTGCCAGCAATATAGCGGGTTCCTACAATGAGCAGTTCTTC
CASNIAGSYNEQFF
>TRBJ2-6|TRBV28|few|-
TGTGCCAGCAGCTCCCCGGGGGGGGCCAACGTCCTGACTTTC
CASSSPGGANVLTF
>TRBJ2-7|TRBV5-1|few|TRBD1
TGCGCCAGCAGCTGGGGACAGGGGATCTCCTACGAGCAGTACTTC
CASSWGQGISYEQYF
>TRBJ2-5|TRBV28|few|-
TGTGCCAGCAGTCCACACAGGGTAACGAAGACCCAGTACTTC
CASSPHRVTKTQYF
>TRBJ2-3|TRBV29-1|-|-
TGCAGCGTTTCTTCAGGAGATCTCACAGATACGCAGTATTTT
CSVSSGDLTDTQYF
>TRBJ2-1|TRBV9|once|-
TGTGCCAGCAGCGGAGGCTGGGAGAATGAGCAGTTCTTC
CASSGGWENEQFF
>TRBJ2-6|TRBV7-2|-|TRBD1
TGTGCCAGCAGCTTGACAGGGGGCATCGGTGGGGCCAACGTCCTGACTTTC
CASSLTGGIGGANVLTF
>TRBJ2-1|TRBV5-1|-|TRBD2
TGCGCCAGCAGCTTGATTAGCGGGGGAGACAATGAGCAGTTCTTC
CASSLISGGDNEQFF
>TRBJ1-5|TRBV6-5|-|TRBD1
TGTGCCAGCAGCTCCCGGCCAGGGGGCGATCAGCCCCGGCATTTT
CASSSRPGGDQPRHF
>TRBJ1-2|TRBV14|few|-
TGTGCCAGCAGCGGACAGCGTGGGACAACTAACTATGGCTACACCTTC
CASSGQRGTTNYGYTF
>TRBJ2-6|TRBV6-1|-|-
TGTGCCAGCAGTACCGGACAGATAGGACCCGGGGCCAACGTCCTGACTTTC
CASSTGQIGPGANVLTF
>TRBJ2-2|TRBV19|-|-
TGTGCCAGTGGTATTGGGCCCGGGGAGCTGTTTTTT
CASGIGPGELFF
>TRBJ2-7|TRBV4-2|few|-
TGTGCCAGCAGCCAACTTTCAGGGGTATACGAGCAGTACTTC
CASSQLSGVYEQYF
>TRBJ2-7|TRBV25-1|-|-
TGTGCCAGCAGTGGTAGAGGGTGGTACGAGCAGTACTTC
CASSGRGWYEQYF
>TRBJ2-1|TRBV20-1|once|-
TGCAGTGCTTCGTCCGGGGAGCGCAATGAGCAGTTCTTC
CSASSGERNEQFF
>TRBJ2-5|TRBV9|few|-
TGTGCCAGCAGCCTAGCACACCAGGAAGAGACCCAGTACTTC
CASSLAHQEETQYF
>TRBJ2-2|TRBV6-2/TRBV6-3|-|TRBD2
TGTGCCAGCAGTAACTGGGCGGGAGGTACCAACACCGGGGAGCTGTTTTTT
CASSNWAGGTNTGELFF
>TRBJ2-7|TRBV11-3|-|TRBD2
TGTGCCAGCAGCTTCCGACTAGCGGGAAGCAATGAGCAGTACTTC
CASSFRLAGSNEQYF